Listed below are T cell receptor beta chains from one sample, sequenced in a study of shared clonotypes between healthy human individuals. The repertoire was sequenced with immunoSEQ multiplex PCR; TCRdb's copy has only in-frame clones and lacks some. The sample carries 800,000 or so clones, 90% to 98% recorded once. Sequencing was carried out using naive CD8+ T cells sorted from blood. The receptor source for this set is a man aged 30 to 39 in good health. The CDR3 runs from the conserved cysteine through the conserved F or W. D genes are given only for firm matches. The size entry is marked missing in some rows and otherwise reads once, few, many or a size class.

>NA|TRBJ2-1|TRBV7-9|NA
CASSPGNNEQFF
TGTGCCAGCAGCCCTGGGAACAATGAGCAGTTCTTC
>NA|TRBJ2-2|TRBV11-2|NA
CASSLGDPHTGELFF
TGTGCCAGCAGCTTAGGAGACCCTCACACCGGGGAGCTGTTTTTT
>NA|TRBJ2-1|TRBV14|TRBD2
CASSYLAGAYNEQFF
TGTGCCAGCAGCTACCTAGCGGGGGCCTACAATGAGCAGTTCTTC
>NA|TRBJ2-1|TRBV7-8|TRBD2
CASSLVSGGSNEQFF
TGTGCCAGCAGCTTAGTTTCGGGAGGATCAAATGAGCAGTTCTTC
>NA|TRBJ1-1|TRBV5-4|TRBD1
CASSAIGQGNTEAFF
TGTGCCAGCAGCGCAATTGGACAGGGAAACACTGAAGCTTTCTTT
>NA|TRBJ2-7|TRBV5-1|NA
CASSLRTAYEQYF
TGCGCCAGCAGTTTGAGGACAGCCTACGAGCAGTACTTC
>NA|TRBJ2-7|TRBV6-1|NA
CASSELPGHNSYEQYF
TGTGCCAGCAGTGAACTCCCGGGACATAATTCCTACGAGCAGTACTTC
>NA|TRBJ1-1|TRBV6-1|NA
CASTEDMNTEAFF
TGTGCCAGCACAGAAGATATGAACACTGAAGCTTTCTTT
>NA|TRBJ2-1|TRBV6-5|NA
CASSLTLSSYNEQFF
TGTGCCAGCAGTTTGACCTTGAGCTCCTACAATGAGCAGTTCTTC
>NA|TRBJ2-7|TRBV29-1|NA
CSFKANPYEQYF
TGCAGTTTTAAGGCGAACCCCTACGAGCAGTACTTC
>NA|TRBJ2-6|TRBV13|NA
CASSPKNSGANVLTF
TGTGCCAGCAGCCCGAAAAACTCTGGGGCCAACGTCCTGACTTTC
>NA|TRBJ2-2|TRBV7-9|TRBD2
CASSPGGAGVTGELFF
TGTGCCAGCAGCCCTGGAGGAGCGGGAGTAACCGGGGAGCTGTTTTTT
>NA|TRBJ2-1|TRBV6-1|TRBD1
CASNGQGVDEQFF
TGTGCCAGCAACGGGCAGGGGGTAGATGAGCAGTTCTTC
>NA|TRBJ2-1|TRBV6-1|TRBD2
CASSEAPGGPYNEQFF
TGTGCCAGCAGTGAAGCTCCGGGAGGGCCCTACAATGAGCAGTTCTTC
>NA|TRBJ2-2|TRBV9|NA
CASSVRTGSGELFF
TGTGCCAGCAGCGTACGGACTGGGTCCGGGGAGCTGTTTTTT
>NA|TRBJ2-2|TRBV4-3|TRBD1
CASSEGDRANTGELFF
TGCGCCAGCAGCGAGGGGGACAGGGCTAACACCGGGGAGCTGTTTTTT
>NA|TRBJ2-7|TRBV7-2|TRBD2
CASSLGLAKEQYF
TGTGCCAGCAGCTTGGGACTAGCGAAGGAGCAGTACTTC
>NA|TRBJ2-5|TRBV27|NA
CASSLYGDQETQYF
TGTGCCAGCAGTTTATATGGCGACCAAGAGACCCAGTACTTC
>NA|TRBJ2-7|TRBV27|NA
CASSFGQYF
TGTGCCAGCAGTTTTGGGCAGTACTTC
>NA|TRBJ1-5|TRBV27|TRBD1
CASSLLGQAFGQPQHF
TGTGCCAGCAGTTTATTGGGACAGGCGTTCGGTCAGCCCCAGCATTTT
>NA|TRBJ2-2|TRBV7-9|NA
CASSLVRLGINTGELFF
TGTGCCAGCAGCTTAGTTCGTTTGGGGATTAACACCGGGGAGCTGTTTTTT
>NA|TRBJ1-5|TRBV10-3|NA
CAISESTGWNQPQHF
TGTGCCATCAGTGAGTCGACGGGGTGGAATCAGCCCCAGCATTTT
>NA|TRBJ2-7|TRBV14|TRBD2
CASSRRLAGNYEQYF
TGTGCCAGCAGCCGTCGACTAGCGGGAAACTACGAGCAGTACTTC
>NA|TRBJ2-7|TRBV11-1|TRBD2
CASSLYGTTIYEQYF
TGTGCCAGCAGCTTATATGGGACTACCATCTACGAGCAGTACTTC
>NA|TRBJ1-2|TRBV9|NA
CASSTPRTENYGYTF
TGTGCCAGCAGCACCCCCCGGACCGAAAACTATGGCTACACCTTC
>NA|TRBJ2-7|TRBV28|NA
CASSLVSTPRREQYF
TGTGCCAGCAGTTTAGTTTCCACCCCTCGAAGGGAGCAGTACTTC
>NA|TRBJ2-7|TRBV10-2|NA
CASSEKVGGVGEQYF
TGCGCCAGCAGTGAGAAAGTGGGGGGAGTGGGCGAGCAGTACTTC
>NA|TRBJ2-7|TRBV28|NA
CATAAYEQYF
TGTGCCACGGCCGCCTACGAGCAGTACTTC
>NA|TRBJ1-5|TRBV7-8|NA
CASSLGDQPQHF
TGTGCCAGCAGCTTAGGTGACCAGCCCCAGCATTTT
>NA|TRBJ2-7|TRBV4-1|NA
CASSQPTGTSYEQYF
TGCGCCAGCAGCCAGCCTACCGGGACCTCCTACGAGCAGTACTTC
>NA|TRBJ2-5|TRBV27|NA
CASSLIVGETQYF
TGTGCCAGCAGTTTAATAGTGGGAGAGACCCAGTACTTC
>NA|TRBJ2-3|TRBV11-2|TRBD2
CASSGREQLSRIGTDTQYF
TGTGCCAGCAGCGGGCGGGAGCAGTTATCTCGGATCGGCACAGATACGCAGTATTTT
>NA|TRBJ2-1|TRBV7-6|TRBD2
CASSPRTSGLHNEQFF
TGTGCCAGCAGCCCCCGGACTAGCGGGTTGCACAATGAGCAGTTCTTC
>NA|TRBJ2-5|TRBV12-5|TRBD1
CASGQGAQRETQYF
TGTGCTAGTGGCCAGGGGGCGCAGAGGGAGACCCAGTACTTC
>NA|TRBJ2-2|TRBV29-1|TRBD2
CSVIGGSGVNTGELFF
TGCAGCGTTATTGGGGGGAGCGGGGTTAACACCGGGGAGCTGTTTTTT
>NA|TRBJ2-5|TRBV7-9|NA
CASSLATGRETQYF
TGTGCCAGCAGCTTAGCCACGGGACGGGAGACCCAGTACTTC
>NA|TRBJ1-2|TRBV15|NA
CATSRDKEAAYNYGYTF
TGTGCCACCAGCAGAGATAAAGAGGCAGCGTATAACTATGGCTACACCTTC
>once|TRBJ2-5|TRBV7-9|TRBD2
CASSPATPQLAGDGETQYF
TGTGCCAGCAGCCCCGCGACACCTCAACTAGCGGGAGATGGAGAGACCCAGTACTTC
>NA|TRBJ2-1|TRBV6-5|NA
CASSSASYNEQFF
TGTGCCAGCAGTTCAGCTTCCTACAATGAGCAGTTCTTC
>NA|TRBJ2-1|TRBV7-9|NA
CASSKWRSGEDEQFF
TGTGCCAGCAGCAAGTGGCGCTCTGGGGAGGATGAGCAGTTCTTC